The 11 T cell receptor beta chains below were found in one sample sequenced in a study of blood T cells in healthy people across ages. A second PCR, run for roughly 7 to 12 cycles, used a sample-barcoded 5' primer plus a J-beta primer mix. One entry per CDR3 protein, called by TCRdb with MiXCR from the 5' RACE reads. The table has around 820,000 distinct CDR3 sequences, approximately 25% seen once. The sample also formed part of further work on T cells of mothers and their children.

Sequencing input: blood. The receptors come from a boy aged 10-17 years in good health.

This rearrangement joins TRBV12-3 or TRBV12-4 to TRBJ2-3; TRBD2 aligns across 13 bases. Trimming at V came to 6 bases and at J to 7 bases, leaving 7 bases not matched to a gene. The CDR3 contains 15 residues. The CDR3 bases are TGTGCCAGCAGCCTAGGGACTAGCGGGGTATATACGCAGTATTTT. This gives the protein CASSLGTSGVYTQYF.

The chain uses TRBV7-9 and TRBJ2-7; tentative D call: TRBD2 (6 bases). The CDR3 covers 13 residues. Trimming removed 4 bases at V and 7 bases at J, with 14 bases between. The germline CDR1 and CDR2 sequences are SEHNR and FQNEAQ (reference sequence). The CDR3 DNA reads as TGTGCCAGCAGCTGGGGGGAAGCTCTGGAGCAGTACTTC. It encodes CASSWGEALEQYF.

This clonotype came up a few times. The V and J genes are TRBV20-1 and TRBJ2-1; D tentatively fits TRBD1 or TRBD2 (5 bases each). The CDR3 has 16 amino acids. V lost 0 bases, J lost 6 bases, and 18 bases lay in between. Germline CDR1 reads DFQATT; CDR2 reads SNEGSKA (reference sequence). CDR3 nucleotides: TGCAGTGCTAGAGATCTTAGGATTGGGGGTTCCAATGAGCAGTTCTTC. Translation gives CSARDLRIGGSNEQFF.

This clonotype has more than one count but fewer than ten. The rearrangement joins TRBV7-2 to TRBJ2-1; no reliable D call. The V gene lost 4 bases and the J gene lost 6 bases, with 10 bases spanning the gap. CDR3 length: 13 amino acids. Germline V gives CDR1 SGHTA, CDR2 FQGNSA. The chain's CDR3 is CASSSPIPNEQFF. The CDR3 coding sequence is TGTGCCAGCAGCTCCCCGATCCCCAATGAGCAGTTCTTC.

This clonotype was counted only a few times. This chain links TRBV20-1 with TRBJ2-1; 10 bases are a match to TRBD1. Unmatched junction bases numbered 2, after V lost 0 bases and J lost 3 bases. The CDR3 is made up of 15 amino acids. Germline V lookup: CDR1 DFQATT, CDR2 SNEGSKA (reference sequence). In nucleotides, the CDR3 is TGCAGTGCTAGAGATTGGACAGGGGGCTACAATGAGCAGTTCTTC. Residues: CSARDWTGGYNEQFF.

This clonotype turned up a few times. The chain uses TRBV12-3 or TRBV12-4 and TRBJ2-7, with 7 bases matching TRBD2. V trimming: 3 bases; J trimming: 0 bases; junction bases outside the gene matches: 5. The CDR3 sequence is 15 residues long. CDR3 amino acids: CASSFRGENSYEQYF. In nucleotides, the CDR3 is TGTGCCAGCAGTTTTCGGGGGGAGAACTCCTACGAGCAGTACTTC.

The gene calls are TRBV28 and TRBJ2-7, with D uncertain. CDR3 length equals 16 residues. With 5 bases removed from V and 5 bases from J, the gap between germline ends came to 22 bases. Germline CDR1 and CDR2: MDHEN and SYDVKM. The CDR3 DNA follows: TGTGCCAGCAGTCCCATTCGGGTAGCCATTATCCACGAGCAGTACTTC. Translated: CASSPIRVAIIHEQYF.

This clonotype showed up just once. The rearrangement uses TRBV7-2 and TRBJ1-2; TRBD1 might be the D (5 bases). This CDR3 comprises 15 residues. The V end was cut by 7 bases, the J end by 1 base, with 16 bases between. Germline CDR1 is SGHTA and CDR2 is FQGNSA. CDR3 DNA: TGTGCCAGCAACTTTTTCCCGGGGGATAACTATGGCTACACCTTC. This sequence encodes CASNFFPGDNYGYTF.

This clonotype has more than one count but fewer than ten. The genes are TRBV12-3 or TRBV12-4 and TRBJ2-1; perhaps TRBD2 as D (6 bases). The CDR3 runs 15 residues. Trimming took off 7 bases at V and 6 bases at J, with 19 bases between the two ends. CDR3 amino acids: CASTLPVGGINEQFF. The CDR3 bases are TGTGCCAGCACTCTCCCGGTTGGAGGGATCAATGAGCAGTTCTTC.

This clonotype was counted a few times. The chain employs TRBV3-1 and TRBJ1-2; D uncertain. This CDR3 region has 14 residues. Trimming left V 4 bases short and J 2 bases short, with 11 bases between. The germline V gene has CDR1 LGHDT and CDR2 YNNKEL (reference sequence). The CDR3 nucleotides read TGTGCCAGCAGCCGCGAAGGAACAAACTATGGCTACACCTTC. Protein sequence: CASSREGTNYGYTF.

The chain links TRBV2 to TRBJ2-1; 8 bases match TRBD1. The tail of the sequence fits TRBJ2-7 better, so the J call may be wrong. This CDR3 has 15 residues. CDR1 is SNHLY, CDR2 FYNNEI, per germline. CDR3 coding DNA: TGTGCCATCCTGCACTCGGACAGGGTAACCTACGAGCAGTACTTC. Translated: CAILHSDRVTYEQYF.